This T cell receptor (beta chain) was obtained from a study of cytomegalovirus exposure and HLA in healthy donors. Whole-study findings and limits: A later analysis appeared to link common viral pathogens to several of the most significant clusters. Owing to their indistinguishability, certain V segments, notably TRBV6-2 and TRBV6-3, were excluded.

The study ran its PCR with 60 Vbeta and 13 Jbeta primers. TCRdb keeps only in-frame clones here, not all; method: immunoSEQ multiplex PCR. The sample's table shows around 65,000 clones. A word on this clone: The target antigen is unknown.

Germline loops: CDR1 SSHAT, CDR2 FNYEAQ (reference sequence). There are 15 residues in the CDR3. The ends lost 2 bases at V and 3 bases at J; junction bases unmatched: 5. The material sequenced was PBMCs. The J gene is TRBJ2-3, the V gene TRBV7-7; 7 bases align to TRBD2. This TCR came from a boy younger than 18 in good health and CMV-seronegative. The CDR3 coding sequence is TGTGCCAGCAGCTTAAACTCGGGGGGAACAGATACGCAGTATTTT. The encoded protein is CASSLNSGGTDTQYF.